This TCR beta chain was observed in a study of vaccination effects on CD4 cells after COVID-19. Repertoires were generated with immunoSEQ multiplex PCR, while TCRdb's copy carries only in-frame clones and drops some. Of some 41,000 clones in the sample, around 81% were seen once. The CDR3 is made up of 14 amino acids. Germline lookup yields CDR1 MNHEY and CDR2 SMNVEV (reference sequence). Trimming took 9 bases from V and 3 from J, leaving 14 bases between them. Study results and limitations: Clones induced by infection and by vaccine showed marked clonal contraction late after vaccination.

Peptide-pool stimulation followed by sequencing identified expanded antigen-specific CD4+ clonotypes in the ViraFEST assay. Following 10 days of culture, CD4+ T cells were isolated. Nucleocapsid antibodies stayed negative before and after vaccination, showing no earlier SARS-CoV-2 infection. Supplemented with 7.5 to 10 IU/ml IL-2 and 10 ug/ml peptides, two million PBMC per well were kept in culture. Cells had half their medium changed to IL-2 medium on days 3 and 7. Comments on this clone: Its antigen remains unknown.

The chain employs TRBV27 and TRBJ1-4; D unclear. The source was CD4+ T cells from PBMCs cultured with SARS-CoV-2 spike peptides, collected before COVID-19 vaccination. The receptor was derived from a human donor who received a COVID-19 vaccine. This CDR3 is CARFPGRPNEKLFF. CDR3 DNA sequence: TGTGCCAGGTTCCCGGGCAGACCTAATGAAAAACTGTTTTTT.